The TCR beta chain under discussion was sequenced for a study of blood T cells in healthy people across ages. There are 14 residues in the CDR3. The V gene lost 0 bases and the J gene lost 5 bases, with 10 bases spanning the gap. Germline CDR1 is MNHEY and CDR2 is SVGAGI. Primed by a sample-barcoded 5' primer and a J-beta primer mix, a second PCR proceeded for about 7 to 12 cycles. One entry per CDR3 protein, called by TCRdb with MiXCR from the 5' RACE reads. The sample gives some 1.4 million distinct CDR3 sequences, approximately 40% of which show up once; 7.9% is in the top ten. This clonotype was seen a few times.

Sequencing used blood. The chain couples TRBV6-5 to TRBJ2-5; D is unresolved. The source is a woman aged 18 to 35 in good health. CDR3 DNA: TGTGCCAGCAGTTACTCGCTGAATGATGAGACCCAGTACTTC. The encoded protein is CASSYSLNDETQYF.